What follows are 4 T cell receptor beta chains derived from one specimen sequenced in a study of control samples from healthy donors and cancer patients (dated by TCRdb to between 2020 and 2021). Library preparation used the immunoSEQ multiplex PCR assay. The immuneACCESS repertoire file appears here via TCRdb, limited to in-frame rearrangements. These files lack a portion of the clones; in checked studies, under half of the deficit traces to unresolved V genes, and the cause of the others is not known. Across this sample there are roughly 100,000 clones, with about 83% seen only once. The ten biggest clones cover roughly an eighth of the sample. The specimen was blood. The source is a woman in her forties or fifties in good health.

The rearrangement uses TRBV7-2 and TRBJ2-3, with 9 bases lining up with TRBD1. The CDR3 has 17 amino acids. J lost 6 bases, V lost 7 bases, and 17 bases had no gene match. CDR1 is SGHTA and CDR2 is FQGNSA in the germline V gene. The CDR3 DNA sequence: TGTGCCAGCACCCCTCCCCCCGGGACAGGGAATTTGGATACGCAGTATTTT. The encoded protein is CASTPPPGTGNLDTQYF.

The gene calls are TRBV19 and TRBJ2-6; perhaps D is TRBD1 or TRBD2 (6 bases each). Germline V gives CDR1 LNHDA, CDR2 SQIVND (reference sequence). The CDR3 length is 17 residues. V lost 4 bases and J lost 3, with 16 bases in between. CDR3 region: CASSKQVGGGGANVLTF. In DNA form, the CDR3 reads TGTGCCAGTAGTAAACAAGTGGGGGGCGGTGGGGCCAACGTCCTGACTTTC.

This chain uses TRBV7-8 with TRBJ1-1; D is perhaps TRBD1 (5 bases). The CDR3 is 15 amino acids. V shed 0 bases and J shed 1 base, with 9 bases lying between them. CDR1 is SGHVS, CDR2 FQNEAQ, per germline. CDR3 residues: CASSLAGGRNTEAFF. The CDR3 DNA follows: TGTGCCAGCAGCTTAGCCGGGGGAAGGAACACTGAAGCTTTCTTT.

In nucleotides, the CDR3 is TGTGCCAGCTCACCGGACAGCTCCTACAATGAGCAGTTCTTC. Amino acids: CASSPDSSYNEQFF. V is TRBV18 and J is TRBJ2-1, with D perhaps TRBD1 (6 bases). V was trimmed by 3 bases and J by 0 bases, leaving 6 bases between them. The length of the CDR3 is 14 residues. Germline V gives CDR1 KGHSH, CDR2 LQKENI. The whole variable domain, remainder taken from reference TRBV18 and TRBJ2-1, is NAGVMQNPRHLVRRRGQEARLRCSPMKGHSHVYWYRQLPEEGLKFMVYLQKENIIDESGMPKERFSAEFPKEGPSILRIQQVVRGDSAAYFCASSPDSSYNEQFFGPGTRLTVL.